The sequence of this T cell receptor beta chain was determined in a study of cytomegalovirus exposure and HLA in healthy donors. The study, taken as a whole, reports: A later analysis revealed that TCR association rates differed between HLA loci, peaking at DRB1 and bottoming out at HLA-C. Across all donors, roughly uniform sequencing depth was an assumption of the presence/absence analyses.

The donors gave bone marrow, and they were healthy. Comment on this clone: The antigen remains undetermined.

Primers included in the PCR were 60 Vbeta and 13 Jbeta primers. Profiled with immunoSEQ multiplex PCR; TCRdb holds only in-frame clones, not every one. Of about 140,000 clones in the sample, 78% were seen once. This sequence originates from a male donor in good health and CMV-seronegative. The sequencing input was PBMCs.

The CDR3 sequence is CASSEESGGHYEQYF. CDR3 nucleotides: TGTGCCAGCAGTGAAGAGAGCGGGGGGCACTACGAGCAGTACTTC. This sequence joins TRBV6-4 and TRBJ2-7, with TRBD2 identical over 9 bases. Germline CDR1 MRHNA, CDR2 SNTAGT. The CDR3 sequence is 15 residues long. After removal of 3 bases from V and 3 bases from J, the junction contained 6 bases not matched to a gene.